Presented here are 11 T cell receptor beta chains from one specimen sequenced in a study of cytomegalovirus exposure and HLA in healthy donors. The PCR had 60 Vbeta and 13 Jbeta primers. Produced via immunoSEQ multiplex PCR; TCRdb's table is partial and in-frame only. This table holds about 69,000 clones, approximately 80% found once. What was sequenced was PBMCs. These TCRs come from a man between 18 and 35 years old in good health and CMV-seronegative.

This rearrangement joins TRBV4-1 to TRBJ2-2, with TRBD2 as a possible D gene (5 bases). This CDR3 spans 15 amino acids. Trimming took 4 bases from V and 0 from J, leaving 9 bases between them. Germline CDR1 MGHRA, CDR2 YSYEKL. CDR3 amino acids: CASSPTTANTGELFF. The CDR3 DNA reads TGCGCCAGCAGCCCGACTACCGCGAACACCGGGGAGCTGTTTTTT.

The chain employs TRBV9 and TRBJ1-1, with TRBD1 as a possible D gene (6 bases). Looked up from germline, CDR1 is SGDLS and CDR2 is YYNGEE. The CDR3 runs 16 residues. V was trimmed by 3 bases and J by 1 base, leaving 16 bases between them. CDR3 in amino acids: CASSEPVTGRNTEAFF. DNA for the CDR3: TGTGCCAGCAGCGAGCCAGTAACAGGGCGGAACACTGAAGCTTTCTTT.

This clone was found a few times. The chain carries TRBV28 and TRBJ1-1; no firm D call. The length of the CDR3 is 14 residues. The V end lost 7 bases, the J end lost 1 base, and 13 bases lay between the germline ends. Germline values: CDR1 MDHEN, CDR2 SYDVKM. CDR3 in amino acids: CASNPPGSNTEAFF. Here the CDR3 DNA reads TGTGCCAGCAACCCACCCGGTTCGAACACTGAAGCTTTCTTT.

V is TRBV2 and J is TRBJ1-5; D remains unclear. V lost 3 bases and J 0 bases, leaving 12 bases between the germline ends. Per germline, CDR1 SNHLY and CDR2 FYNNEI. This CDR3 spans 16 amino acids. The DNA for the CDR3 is TGTGCCAGCAGTGACTCCGGGAGACTTAGCAATCAGCCCCAGCATTTT. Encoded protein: CASSDSGRLSNQPQHF.

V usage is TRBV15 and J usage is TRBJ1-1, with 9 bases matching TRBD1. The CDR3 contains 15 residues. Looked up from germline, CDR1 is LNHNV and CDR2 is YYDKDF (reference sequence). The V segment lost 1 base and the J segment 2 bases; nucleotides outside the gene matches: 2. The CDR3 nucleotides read TGTGCCACCAGCAGAGGGGACAGGGTTAACACTGAAGCTTTCTTT. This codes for CATSRGDRVNTEAFF.

CDR3 region: CASAPPVRDGYTF. The CDR3 DNA reads TGTGCTAGTGCCCCGCCAGTCCGGGATGGCTACACCTTC. The chain employs TRBV12-5 and TRBJ1-2, with D hard to call. Looked up from germline, CDR1 is LGHNT and CDR2 is FRNRAP. The ends were cut back, 7 bases at V and 6 bases at J, with 15 bases in the middle. The CDR3 contains 13 residues.

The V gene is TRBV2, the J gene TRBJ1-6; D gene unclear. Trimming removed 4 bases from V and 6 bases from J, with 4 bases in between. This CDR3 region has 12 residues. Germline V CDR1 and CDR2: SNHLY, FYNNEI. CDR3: CASSVSNSPLHF. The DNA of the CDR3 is TGTGCCAGCAGTGTCAGTAATTCACCCCTCCACTTT.

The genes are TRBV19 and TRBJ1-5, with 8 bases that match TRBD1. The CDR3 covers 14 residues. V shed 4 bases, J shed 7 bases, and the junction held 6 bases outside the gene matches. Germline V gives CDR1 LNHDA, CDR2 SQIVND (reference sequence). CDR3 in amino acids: CASSRQGAGQPQHF. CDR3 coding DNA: TGTGCCAGTAGTAGGCAGGGGGCAGGACAGCCCCAGCATTTT. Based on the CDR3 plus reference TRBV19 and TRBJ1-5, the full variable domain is DGGITQSPKYLFRKEGQNVTLSCEQNLNHDAMYWYRQDPGQGLRLIYYSQIVNDFQKGDIAEGYSVSREKKESFPLTVTSAQKNPTAFYLCASSRQGAGQPQHFGDGTRLSIL.

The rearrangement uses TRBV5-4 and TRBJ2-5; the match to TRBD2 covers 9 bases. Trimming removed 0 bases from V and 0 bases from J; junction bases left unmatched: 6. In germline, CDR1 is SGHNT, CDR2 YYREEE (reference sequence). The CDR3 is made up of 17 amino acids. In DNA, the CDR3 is TGTGCCAGCAGCTTGGCTCCTAGCGGGGCGTACCAAGAGACCCAGTACTTC. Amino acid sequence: CASSLAPSGAYQETQYF. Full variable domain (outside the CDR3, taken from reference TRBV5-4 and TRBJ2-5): ETGVTQSPTHLIKTRGQQVTLRCSSQSGHNTVSWYQQALGQGPQFIFQYYREEENGRGNFPPRFSGLQFPNYSSELNVNALELDDSALYLCASSLAPSGAYQETQYFGPGTRLLVL.

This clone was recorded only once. CDR3 in DNA: TGCGCCAGCAGCCCGTCTCGGGGGACTCAACCTCCCTACAATGAGCAGTTCTTC. It is translated as CASSPSRGTQPPYNEQFF. The genes are TRBV5-1 and TRBJ2-1, with a tentative D call TRBD2 (6 bases). The CDR3 is 18 amino acids. Germline-derived CDR1 and CDR2 are SGHRS and YFSETQ. Trimming took off 4 bases at V and 2 bases at J, with 22 bases between the two ends.

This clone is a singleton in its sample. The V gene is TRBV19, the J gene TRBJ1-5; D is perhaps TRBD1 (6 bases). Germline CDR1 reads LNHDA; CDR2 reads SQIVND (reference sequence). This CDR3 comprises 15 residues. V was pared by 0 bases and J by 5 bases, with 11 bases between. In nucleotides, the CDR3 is TGTGCCAGTAGTATAGACCCCCCAGGGGATCAGCCCCAGCATTTT. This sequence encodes CASSIDPPGDQPQHF.